Below, one TCR beta chain is given with its context. The target antigen is unknown. The sample originates from a study of shared clonotypes between healthy human individuals. Study results and limitations: A reduction in generation probabilities was seen for non-shared clonotypes relative to those shared by all four donors. Estimated clonotype richness was generally higher in naive than memory subsets.

V lost 10 bases, J lost 3 bases, and 4 bases stayed unmatched. The length of the CDR3 is 13 residues. Germline V CDR1 and CDR2: SGHAT, FQNNGV. In the study's own analysis: ImmunoSEQ output lacked quality scores and full-length reads, limiting matched filtering. Measured with immunoSEQ multiplex PCR; TCRdb has only the in-frame clones, and not every one. The V and J calls and clone size were taken over from that table, and D and trimming were inferred from the DNA. The table has about 1,900,000 clones, less than 95% seen once. Naive CD8 cells comprised CD45RO-negative, CCR7-positively selected cells, excluding terminally differentiated effector memory CD45RA+ cells.

Sequenced material: naive CD8+ T cells sorted from blood. This chain connects TRBV11-2 to TRBJ2-2, with 8 bases matching TRBD2. The receptor was isolated from a man between 18 and 35 years old in good health. The CDR3 loop reads CATGLAYTGELFF. CDR3 DNA sequence: TGTGCCACTGGACTAGCTTACACCGGGGAGCTGTTTTTT.